The 27 T cell receptor beta chains listed next were all sequenced from one sample in a study of blood T cells in healthy people across ages. Together with a sample-barcoded 5' primer, a J-beta primer mix was included in a second PCR lasting about 7 to 11 cycles. TCRdb processed the 5' RACE reads anew with MiXCR; each CDR3 protein has one entry. The table lists hundreds of thousands of distinct CDR3 sequences, more than 45% of them singletons, with roughly 14% in the top ten. Material for sequencing was blood. The receptor source for this set is a woman aged 80 or over in good health.

The chain has TRBV14 and TRBJ2-7; 7 nucleotides agree with TRBD1. Germline-derived CDR1 and CDR2 are SGHDN and FVKESK. Trimming took 4 bases from V and 0 from J; bases not matched to a gene: 9. The CDR3 extends over 16 amino acids. DNA of the CDR3: TGTGCCAGCAGCCCCCGACAGGGTTCGGACTCCTACGAGCAGTACTTC. Translation: CASSPRQGSDSYEQYF.

V usage is TRBV5-1 and J usage is TRBJ1-5, with TRBD1 matching over 8 bases. This CDR3 region has 15 residues. Germline loops: CDR1 SGHRS, CDR2 YFSETQ. V gave up 0 bases and J gave up 6 bases; unmatched junction bases: 5. The CDR3 DNA reads TGCGCCAGCAGCTTGGAGGGACAGGCGGGTCAGCCCCAGCATTTT. Translating it yields CASSLEGQAGQPQHF. Supplemented by reference TRBV5-1 and TRBJ1-5, the full variable domain reads KAGVTQTPRYLIKTRGQQVTLSCSPISGHRSVSWYQQTPGQGLQFLFEYFSETQRNKGNFPGRFSGRQFSNSRSEMNVSTLELGDSALYLCASSLEGQAGQPQHFGDGTRLSIL.

The chain links TRBV20-1 to TRBJ2-1; D gene unclear. CDR3 length equals 10 residues. Germline lookup yields CDR1 DFQATT and CDR2 SNEGSKA (reference sequence). Trimming cost V 6 bases and J 7 bases, with 7 bases left between them. The CDR3 bases are TGCAGTGCGCCGGATAATGAGCAGTTCTTC. Protein: CSAPDNEQFF.

This clonotype was picked up many times. The gene calls are TRBV10-1 and TRBJ2-5; D gene unclear. With 11 bases removed from V and 5 bases from J, the gap between germline ends came to 12 bases. The CDR3 consists of 11 residues. Germline V gene data show CDR1 as WNHNN and CDR2 as SYGVQD (reference sequence). The DNA for the CDR3 is TGCGCCGGGGAATTGAGGGAGACCCAGTACTTC. Its protein is CAGELRETQYF.

This clonotype was counted at least ten times. The rearrangement links TRBV27 to TRBJ1-5; a weak D match, TRBD1 (6 bases). The CDR3 length is 14 residues. V gave up 6 bases and J gave up 4 bases, with 13 bases separating them. Looked up from germline, CDR1 is MNHEY and CDR2 is SMNVEV (reference sequence). The CDR3 DNA is TGTGCCAGCAGCCCTGGGGGCTTAAATCAGCCCCAGCATTTT. It codes for CASSPGGLNQPQHF.

With respect to this clonotype: One junction end does not reproduce the germline sequence, and a read error may be involved. This chain connects TRBV5-1 to TRBJ1-1; D not resolved. Germline-derived CDR1 and CDR2 are SGHRS and YFSETQ. CDR3 size: 15 residues. The CDR3 DNA sequence: TGCGCCAGCAGCATAGAAAACAGCCTGAACACTGAAGTTTTCTTT. Amino acids: CASSIENSLNTEVFF. Looking up the rest from reference TRBV5-1 and TRBJ1-1 gives the full variable domain: KAGVTQTPRYLIKTRGQQVTLSCSPISGHRSVSWYQQTPGQGLQFLFEYFSETQRNKGNFPGRFSGRQFSNSRSEMNVSTLELGDSALYLCASSIENSLNTEVFFGQGTRLTVV.

This clonotype was counted a few times. The genes are TRBV20-1 and TRBJ2-2, with 7 bases lining up with TRBD2. Per germline, CDR1 DFQATT and CDR2 SNEGSKA (reference sequence). The CDR3 is made up of 16 amino acids. The ends lost 1 base at V and 3 bases at J; junction bases unmatched: 8. CDR3 coding DNA: TGCAGTGCTAGAGGGTTGGGGACTACCTACACCGGGGAGCTGTTTTTT. This sequence encodes CSARGLGTTYTGELFF.

There are a few counts of this clonotype. The chain couples TRBV2 to TRBJ2-1; possible D gene TRBD2, 5 bases. V lost 4 bases and J lost 7, with 5 bases in between. This CDR3 spans 11 amino acids. Germline assignment: CDR1 SNHLY and CDR2 FYNNEI. The CDR3 region has the DNA TGTGCCAGCAGTGGGGAGAATGAGCAGTTCTTC. Translating it yields CASSGENEQFF.

This sequence joins TRBV27 and TRBJ2-7, with TRBD2 identical over 7 bases. Per the germline V gene, CDR1 is MNHEY and CDR2 is SMNVEV (reference sequence). The CDR3 totals 13 residues. The V and J ends lost 6 bases and 2 bases, in that order; junction bases with no gene match: 4. CDR3 DNA sequence: TGTGCCAGCAGGCTAGCGGAGGCCTACGAGCAGTACTTC. This codes for CASRLAEAYEQYF.

This clonotype occurred many times. This chain joins TRBV3-1 and TRBJ2-5; D is perhaps TRBD2 (6 bases). Trimming cost V 0 bases and J 0 bases, with 8 bases left between them. CDR1 LGHDT and CDR2 YNNKEL come from the germline V gene (reference sequence). The length of the CDR3 is 15 residues. The CDR3 is CASSQDRGYQETQYF. DNA of the CDR3: TGTGCCAGCAGCCAAGATCGGGGGTACCAAGAGACCCAGTACTTC.

This clonotype was seen only once. The chain recombines TRBV20-1 with TRBJ2-3; D is possibly TRBD2 (6 bases). Germline CDR1 and CDR2: DFQATT and SNEGSKA (reference sequence). V was trimmed by 3 bases and J by 4 bases, leaving 17 bases between them. The CDR3 extends over 15 amino acids. The CDR3 DNA reads as TGCAGTGCTAGTGTAAACGGGGGTTGGGCAGATACGCAGTATTTT. This sequence encodes CSASVNGGWADTQYF.

This clonotype was seen a single time. The gene calls are TRBV29-1 and TRBJ2-7; D gene uncertain. This CDR3 contains 12 residues. The V and J ends lost 2 bases and 10 bases respectively, with 15 bases between them. Germline loops: CDR1 SQVTM, CDR2 ANQGSEA. The CDR3 loop reads CSVELPSLEQYF. CDR3 nucleotides: TGCAGCGTTGAACTCCCCAGCTTAGAACAGTACTTC.

This sequence joins TRBV2 and TRBJ2-2; TRBD2 matches at 14 bases. Germline lookup yields CDR1 SNHLY and CDR2 FYNNEI. V lost 5 bases to trimming and J lost 4 bases; unmatched junction nucleotides: 3. This CDR3 has 16 amino acids. CDR3 DNA: TGTGCCAGCAGTCCAGGGACTAGCGGGAGCACCGGGGAGCTGTTTTTT. Protein product: CASSPGTSGSTGELFF.

With regard to this clonotype: The germline gene is not matched at one end of the junction; a read error may be the cause. CDR3 bases: TGCAGTGCCCCTGGAAATTTCTTACAACGGAGCACAGATACGCACTATTTT. Protein: CSAPGNFLQRSTDTHYF. The rearrangement joins TRBV20-1 to TRBJ2-3; D not certain. Germline values: CDR1 DFQATT, CDR2 SNEGSKA (reference sequence). This CDR3 is 17 amino acids long.

Comments on this clonotype: A much larger clone differs from this one at a single base, so this may be a read error. The chain joins TRBV28 to TRBJ1-2; D call uncertain. The germline V gene encodes CDR1 MDHEN and CDR2 SYDVKM. The germline V and J ends were trimmed by 6 bases and 4 bases, with 15 bases remaining between them. This CDR3 comprises 14 residues. CDR3 in amino acids: CASRLGMRTYGYTF. For the CDR3, the DNA is TGTGCCAGCAGGTTAGGGATGAGGACCTATGGCTACACCTTC.

The chain uses TRBV6-6 and TRBJ1-1, with a possible D match to TRBD1 (5 bases). Germline values: CDR1 MNHNY, CDR2 SVGAGI (reference sequence). The CDR3 loop spans 16 amino acids. The V end was cut by 0 bases, the J end by 4 bases, with 15 bases between. CDR3 loop: CASSYSKGSQGTEAFF. The CDR3 region has the DNA TGTGCCAGCAGTTACTCGAAAGGGTCGCAGGGCACTGAAGCTTTCTTT.

This clonotype was recorded a few times. One base away lies a much larger clone, so this may be a sequencing read error. The chain joins TRBV29-1 to TRBJ2-5; 7 positions agree with TRBD2. Per germline, CDR1 SQVTM and CDR2 ANQGSEA. Trimming cost V 6 bases and J 2 bases; bases outside gene matches: 12. This CDR3 has 15 amino acids. This CDR3 is CSVGFGRAGQETQYF. CDR3 DNA sequence: TGCAGCGTGGGATTCGGACGAGCGGGGCAAGAGACCCAGTACTTC.

This clonotype was seen at least ten times. V gene TRBV4-2 combines with J gene TRBJ2-1; 9 bases align to TRBD2. CDR3 length equals 16 residues. Germline V lookup: CDR1 LGHNA, CDR2 YNFKEQ. J was trimmed by 2 bases and V by 4 bases; bases with no gene match: 6. The CDR3 bases are TGTGCCAGCAGCCCCCCCGCTAGCGGGACCTACAATGAGCAGTTCTTC. This encodes CASSPPASGTYNEQFF.

This clonotype occurred many times. This chain links TRBV5-1 with TRBJ2-7, with unresolved D. Trimming removed 4 bases from V and 4 bases from J, with 9 bases in between. Germline values: CDR1 SGHRS, CDR2 YFSETQ. The CDR3 is 12 amino acids. The CDR3 loop reads CASSVDLYEQYF. CDR3 coding DNA: TGCGCCAGCAGCGTTGACTTATACGAGCAGTACTTC.

This rearrangement joins TRBV7-2 to TRBJ1-2; tentative D call: TRBD1 (5 bases). Per germline, CDR1 SGHTA and CDR2 FQGNSA. V lost 5 bases and J lost 4, with 17 bases in between. CDR3 length: 15 residues. The CDR3 DNA reads TGTGCCAGCAGCGGGCTAGGTTTGGGGGGCTATGGCTACACCTTC. Translated: CASSGLGLGGYGYTF.

V and J are TRBV10-3 and TRBJ2-3; D is uncertain. With 5 bases removed from V and 4 bases from J, the gap between germline ends came to 13 bases. This CDR3 comprises 14 residues. CDR1 is ENHRY, CDR2 SYGVKD, per germline. DNA for the CDR3: TGTGCCATCAGTACCCGGGCCCAGGCAGATACGCAGTATTTT. Translated, it gives CAISTRAQADTQYF.

This clonotype was seen at least ten times. The rearrangement uses TRBV6-6 and TRBJ1-5; 8 positions agree with TRBD1. This CDR3 contains 15 residues. Germline-derived CDR1 and CDR2 are MNHNY and SVGAGI (reference sequence). The V gene end was trimmed by 4 bases and the J gene end by 1 base; junction bases not matched to a gene: 3. In DNA, the CDR3 is TGTGCCAGCAGTTTAAGGACAGGGAGCAATCAGCCCCAGCATTTT. It is translated as CASSLRTGSNQPQHF.

This clonotype has at least ten counts. This chain links TRBV7-3 with TRBJ2-1, with a tentative D call TRBD1 (6 bases). The V gene lost 5 bases and the J gene lost 1 base, with 12 bases spanning the gap. Germline values: CDR1 SGHTA, CDR2 FQGTGA. The CDR3 totals 15 residues. The CDR3 loop is CASSTDSLSYNEQFF. The CDR3 DNA follows: TGTGCCAGCAGCACGGACAGTCTTTCCTACAATGAGCAGTTCTTC.

V is TRBV15 and J is TRBJ2-4; no firm D call. The V gene's germline CDR1 is LNHNV and CDR2 YYDKDF (reference sequence). The V end lost 0 bases, the J end lost 3 bases, and 12 bases lay between the germline ends. The CDR3 is 16 residues long. In DNA, the CDR3 is TGTGCCACCAGCAGAGATAAAGGCGGAAACAAAAACATTCAGTACTTC. It translates to CATSRDKGGNKNIQYF.

Remarks on this clonotype: A much larger clone is a single base away; this may be a read error. The rearrangement uses TRBV5-1 and TRBJ2-7, with a tentative D call TRBD2 (6 bases). Germline-derived CDR1 and CDR2 are SGHRS and YFSETQ. This CDR3 comprises 16 residues. Between the trimmed V and J ends, which lost 4 bases and 5 bases, there was a span of 22 bases. For the CDR3, the DNA is TGCGCCAGCAGCGTTGCCGGGGGTGGAGGGAGCCACGAGCAGTACTTC. This gives the protein CASSVAGGGGSHEQYF.

As for this clonotype: This clone may be a read error of a much larger clone one base away. The chain couples TRBV29-1 to TRBJ1-4; TRBD1 might be the D (5 bases). Germline values: CDR1 SQVTM, CDR2 ANQGSEA. The CDR3 sequence is 13 residues long. V was trimmed by 5 bases and J by 4 bases, leaving 11 bases between them. The CDR3 reads CSVTGLGNEKLFF. In DNA, the CDR3 is TGCAGCGTTACGGGGCTTGGTAATGAAAAACTGTTTTTT.

Ten or more counts support this clonotype. The chain couples TRBV6-6 to TRBJ1-2, with TRBD1 matching over 8 bases. Germline lookup yields CDR1 MNHNY and CDR2 SVGAGI (reference sequence). CDR3 length: 15 amino acids. Trimming at V came to 2 bases and at J to 3 bases, leaving 5 bases not matched to a gene. DNA of the CDR3: TGTGCCAGCAGTTACCCAACAGGGGGTGACTATGGCTACACCTTC. Amino acids: CASSYPTGGDYGYTF.